This T cell receptor (beta chain) comes out of a study of early T cells in non-severe SARS-CoV-2 infection. For the study at large: Bulk RNA isolated from unsorted whole blood underwent sequencing; chains were not paired.

Attachment of unique molecular identifiers was made to individual cDNA molecules. MiXCR, run by TCRdb on the 5' RACE reads, gives a single entry per CDR3 protein. The data hold 100,000 to 120,000 distinct CDR3 sequences, with approximately 12% observed a single time. This clonotype was seen more than once but under ten times. The CDR3 is 14 amino acids. The V end lost 5 bases, the J end lost 1 base, and 11 bases lay between the germline ends. Germline CDR1 is MGHDK and CDR2 is SYGVNS. The chain couples TRBV25-1 to TRBJ1-1; possibly TRBD1 for D (6 bases). Specimen: whole blood, collected at baseline. The receptor's source is an adult who was a healthcare worker with PCR-confirmed SARS-CoV-2 infection or an uninfected control (not recorded which). The CDR3 reads CASSSDRGNTEAFF. DNA of the CDR3: TGTGCCAGCAGTTCGGACAGAGGGAACACTGAAGCTTTCTTT.